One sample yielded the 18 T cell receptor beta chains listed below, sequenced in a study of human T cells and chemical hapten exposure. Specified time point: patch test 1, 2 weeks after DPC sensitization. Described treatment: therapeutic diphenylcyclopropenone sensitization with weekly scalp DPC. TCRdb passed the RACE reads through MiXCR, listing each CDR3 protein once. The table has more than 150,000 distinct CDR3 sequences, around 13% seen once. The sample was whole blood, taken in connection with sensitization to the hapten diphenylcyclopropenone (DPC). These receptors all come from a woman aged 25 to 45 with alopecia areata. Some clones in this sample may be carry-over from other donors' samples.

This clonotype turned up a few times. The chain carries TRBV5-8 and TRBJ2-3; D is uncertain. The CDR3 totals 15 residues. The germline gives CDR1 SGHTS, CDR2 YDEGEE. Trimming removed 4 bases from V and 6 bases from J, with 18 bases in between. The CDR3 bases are TGTGCCAGCAGCCCTGGCATGGTAGCCGGCGATACGCAGTATTTT. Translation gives CASSPGMVAGDTQYF.

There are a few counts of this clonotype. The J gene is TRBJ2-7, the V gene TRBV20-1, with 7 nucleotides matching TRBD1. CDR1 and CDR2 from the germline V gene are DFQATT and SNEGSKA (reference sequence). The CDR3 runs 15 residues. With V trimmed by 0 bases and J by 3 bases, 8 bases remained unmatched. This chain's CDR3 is CSARDVGQSYYEQYF. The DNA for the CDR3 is TGCAGTGCTAGAGACGTGGGACAGTCCTACTACGAGCAGTACTTC.

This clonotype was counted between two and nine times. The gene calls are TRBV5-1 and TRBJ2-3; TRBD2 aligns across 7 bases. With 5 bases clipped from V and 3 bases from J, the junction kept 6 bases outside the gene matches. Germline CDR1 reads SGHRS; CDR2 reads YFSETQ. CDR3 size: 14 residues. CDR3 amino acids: CASRAGERTDTQYF. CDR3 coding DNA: TGCGCCAGCAGGGCGGGGGAACGTACAGATACGCAGTATTTT.

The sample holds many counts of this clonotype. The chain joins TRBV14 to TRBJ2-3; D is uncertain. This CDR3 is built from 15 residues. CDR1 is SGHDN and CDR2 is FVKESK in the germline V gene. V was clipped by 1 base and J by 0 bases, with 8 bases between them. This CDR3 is CASSQGAISTDTQYF. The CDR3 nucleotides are TGTGCCAGCAGCCAAGGAGCTATCAGCACAGATACGCAGTATTTT.

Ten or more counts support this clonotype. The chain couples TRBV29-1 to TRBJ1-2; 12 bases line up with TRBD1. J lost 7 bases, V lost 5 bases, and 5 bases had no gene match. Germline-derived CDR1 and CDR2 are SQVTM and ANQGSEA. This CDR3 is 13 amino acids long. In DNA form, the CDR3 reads TGCAGCGTTCCGGGACAGGGGGCTTCTGGCTACACCTTC. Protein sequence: CSVPGQGASGYTF.

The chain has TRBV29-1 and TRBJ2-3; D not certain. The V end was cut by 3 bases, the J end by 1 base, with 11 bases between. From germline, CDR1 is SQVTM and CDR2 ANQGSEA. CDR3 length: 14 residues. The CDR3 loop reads CSVDGGRGTDTQYF. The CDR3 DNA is TGCAGCGTTGATGGTGGACGGGGCACAGATACGCAGTATTTT.

Here the CDR3 DNA reads TGCGCCAGCAGCTTGACAGGAAAAGAGACCCAGTACTTC. This encodes CASSLTGKETQYF. The chain has TRBV5-1 and TRBJ2-5; TRBD1 is a possible D gene (5 bases). This CDR3 region has 13 residues. The V end was cut by 1 base, the J end by 3 bases, with 7 bases between. Germline V CDR1 and CDR2: SGHRS, YFSETQ.

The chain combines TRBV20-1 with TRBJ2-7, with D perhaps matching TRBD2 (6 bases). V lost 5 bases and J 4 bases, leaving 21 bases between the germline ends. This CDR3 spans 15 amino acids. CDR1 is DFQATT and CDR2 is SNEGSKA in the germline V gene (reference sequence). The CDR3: CSASGMGLGSYEQYF. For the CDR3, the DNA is TGCAGTGCTTCGGGTATGGGACTCGGGTCGTACGAGCAGTACTTC.

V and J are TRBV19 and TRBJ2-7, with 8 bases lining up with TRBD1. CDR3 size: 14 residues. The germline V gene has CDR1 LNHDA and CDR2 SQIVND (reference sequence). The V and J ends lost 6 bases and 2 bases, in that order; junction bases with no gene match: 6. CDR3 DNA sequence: TGTGCCAGTAGCGACAGGGGACAGCCCTACGAGCAGTACTTC. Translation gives CASSDRGQPYEQYF. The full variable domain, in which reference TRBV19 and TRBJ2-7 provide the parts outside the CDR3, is DGGITQSPKYLFRKEGQNVTLSCEQNLNHDAMYWYRQDPGQGLRLIYYSQIVNDFQKGDIAEGYSVSREKKESFPLTVTSAQKNPTAFYLCASSDRGQPYEQYFGPGTRLTVT.

The chain's CDR3 is CASSVGEGGDQPQHF. The CDR3 DNA is TGTGCCAGCAGCGTAGGTGAGGGCGGCGATCAGCCCCAGCATTTT. The chain is built from TRBV9 and TRBJ1-5, with D unresolved. With 0 bases removed from V and 5 bases from J, the gap between germline ends came to 12 bases. The V gene's germline CDR1 is SGDLS and CDR2 YYNGEE. CDR3 size: 15 residues.

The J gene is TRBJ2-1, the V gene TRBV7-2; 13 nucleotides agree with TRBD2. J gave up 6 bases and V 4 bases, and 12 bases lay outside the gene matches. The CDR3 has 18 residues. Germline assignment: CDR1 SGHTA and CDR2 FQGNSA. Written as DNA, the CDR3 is TGTGCCAGCAGCTCCCCGGGACTAGCGGGATATACCCCCAATGAGCAGTTCTTC. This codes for CASSSPGLAGYTPNEQFF.

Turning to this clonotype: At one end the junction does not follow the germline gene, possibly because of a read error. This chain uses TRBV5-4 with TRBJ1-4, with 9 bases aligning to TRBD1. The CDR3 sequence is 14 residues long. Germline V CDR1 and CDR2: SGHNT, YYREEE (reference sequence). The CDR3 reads CVSSLQGASEKLFF. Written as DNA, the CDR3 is TGTGTCAGCAGCTTACAGGGGGCGAGTGAAAAACTGTTTTTT.

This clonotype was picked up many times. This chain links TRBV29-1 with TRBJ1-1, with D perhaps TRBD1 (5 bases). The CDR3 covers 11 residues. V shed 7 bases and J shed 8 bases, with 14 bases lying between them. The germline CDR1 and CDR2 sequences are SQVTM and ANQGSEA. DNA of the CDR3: TGCAGCGGCCGGGACTCGGCGGAAGCTTTCTTT. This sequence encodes CSGRDSAEAFF. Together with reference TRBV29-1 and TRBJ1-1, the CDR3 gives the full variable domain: SAVISQKPSRDICQRGTSLTIQCQVDSQVTMMFWYRQQPGQSLTLIATANQGSEATYESGFVIDKFPISRPNLTFSTLTVSNMSPEDSSIYLCSGRDSAEAFFGQGTRLTVV.

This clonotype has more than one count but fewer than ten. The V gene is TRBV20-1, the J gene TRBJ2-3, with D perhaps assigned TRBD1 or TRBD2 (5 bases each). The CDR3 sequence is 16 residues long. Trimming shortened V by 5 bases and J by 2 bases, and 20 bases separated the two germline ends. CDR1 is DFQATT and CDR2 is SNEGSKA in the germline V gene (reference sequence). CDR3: CSAAGRADGATDTQYF. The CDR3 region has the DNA TGCAGTGCTGCGGGTCGGGCAGACGGGGCCACAGATACGCAGTATTTT.

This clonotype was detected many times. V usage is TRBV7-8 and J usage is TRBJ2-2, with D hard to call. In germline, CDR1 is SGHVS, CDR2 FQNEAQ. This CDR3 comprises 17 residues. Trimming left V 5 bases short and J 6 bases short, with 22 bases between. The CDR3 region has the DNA TGTGCCAGCAGCACAAAACCCGGGCCCACTGTGCCCGGGGAGCTGTTTTTT. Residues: CASSTKPGPTVPGELFF. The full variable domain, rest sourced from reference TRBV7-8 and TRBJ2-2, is GAGVSQSPRYKVAKRGQDVALRCDPISGHVSLFWYQQALGQGPEFLTYFQNEAQLDKSGLPSDRFFAERPEGSVSTLKIQRTQQEDSAVYLCASSTKPGPTVPGELFFGEGSRLTVL.

CDR3 DNA: TGTGCCAGCAGTTACTTGGGGAGGATGACCTTC. Translation: CASSYLGRMTF. The genes are TRBV6-6 and TRBJ1-2; D gene uncertain. The CDR3 length is 11 residues. The germline gives CDR1 MNHNY, CDR2 SVGAGI (reference sequence). Trimming left V 1 base short and J 14 bases short, with 11 bases between.

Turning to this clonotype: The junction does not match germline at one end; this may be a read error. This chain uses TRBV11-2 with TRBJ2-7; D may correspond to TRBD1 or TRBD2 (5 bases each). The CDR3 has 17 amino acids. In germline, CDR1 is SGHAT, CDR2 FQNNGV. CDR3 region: CASSLVGVWQGSNEQYF. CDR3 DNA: TGTGCCAGCAGCTTAGTCGGGGTTTGGCAGGGCTCCAACGAGCAGTACTTC.

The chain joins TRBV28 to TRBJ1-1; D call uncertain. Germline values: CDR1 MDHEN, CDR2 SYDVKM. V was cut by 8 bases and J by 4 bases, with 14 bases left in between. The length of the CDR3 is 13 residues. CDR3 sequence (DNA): TGTGCCAGCGGTTGGGCGGGGAGCACTGAAGCTTTCTTT. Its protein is CASGWAGSTEAFF. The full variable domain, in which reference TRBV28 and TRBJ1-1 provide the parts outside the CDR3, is DVKVTQSSRYLVKRTGEKVFLECVQDMDHENMFWYRQDPGLGLRLIYFSYDVKMKEKGDIPEGYSVSREKKERFSLILESASTNQTSMYLCASGWAGSTEAFFGQGTRLTVV.